These 27 T cell receptor beta chains share one sample of origin, sequenced in a study of cytomegalovirus exposure and HLA in healthy donors. Primers for the PCR totalled 60 Vbeta and 13 Jbeta. Profiling relied on immunoSEQ multiplex PCR, and the TCRdb table lists in-frame clones only, not all of them. The table includes 190,000 or so clones, 80% detected once. Sequencing was carried out using PBMCs. The receptors here all came from a boy between 10 and 17 years old in good health and CMV-seronegative.

The chain combines TRBV7-8 with TRBJ2-5; TRBD2 is a possible D gene (6 bases). Trimming removed 3 bases at V and 2 bases at J, with 10 bases between. The CDR3 covers 14 residues. Germline-derived CDR1 and CDR2 are SGHVS and FQNEAQ. DNA for the CDR3: TGTGCCAGCAGCTTGGCCGGGACTCAAGAGACCCAGTACTTC. Protein: CASSLAGTQETQYF.

The CDR3 DNA reads as TGTGCCAGCAGCCTTGGACAGGCCTGGGAGCAGTACTTC. Its translation is CASSLGQAWEQYF. V is TRBV7-7 and J is TRBJ2-7; TRBD1 aligns across 7 bases. V lost 5 bases to trimming and J lost 7 bases; unmatched junction nucleotides: 8. This CDR3 has 13 residues. The germline V gene has CDR1 SSHAT and CDR2 FNYEAQ (reference sequence).

This clone showed up just once. The chain combines TRBV6-1 with TRBJ1-2, with D perhaps matching TRBD1 (6 bases). With 0 bases removed from V and 4 bases from J, the gap between germline ends came to 12 bases. Looked up from germline, CDR1 is MNHNS and CDR2 is SASEGT. This CDR3 spans 15 amino acids. The CDR3 coding sequence is TGTGCCAGCAGTGAAGCCCCGGACAGTAGCTATGGCTACACCTTC. Translating it yields CASSEAPDSSYGYTF.

V gene TRBV5-6 combines with J gene TRBJ2-7; 8 positions agree with TRBD2. Trimming cost V 0 bases and J 4 bases; bases outside gene matches: 6. The germline V gene has CDR1 SGHDT and CDR2 YYEEEE. This CDR3 contains 15 residues. The CDR3 sequence is CASSLGWTSNYEQYF. Written as DNA, the CDR3 is TGTGCCAGCAGCTTGGGATGGACTAGCAATTACGAGCAGTACTTC.

This clone has a handful of counts. This chain uses TRBV5-1 with TRBJ1-6; perhaps TRBD1 as D (5 bases). Trimming took 3 bases from V and 7 from J, leaving 11 bases between them. The CDR3 runs to 14 residues. Germline V gives CDR1 SGHRS, CDR2 YFSETQ. The CDR3 sequence: CASSWGGENSPLHF. The CDR3 region has the DNA TGCGCCAGCAGCTGGGGAGGGGAGAATTCACCCCTCCACTTT.

The rearrangement links TRBV7-2 to TRBJ2-1; D gene uncertain. The germline V gene encodes CDR1 SGHTA and CDR2 FQGNSA. The V and J ends lost 5 bases and 9 bases respectively, with 14 bases between them. The CDR3 has 13 amino acids. CDR3 sequence reads: CASSTEPRPEQFF. The CDR3 nucleotides are TGTGCCAGCAGCACTGAACCCCGCCCTGAGCAGTTCTTC.

The chain joins TRBV5-4 to TRBJ1-2, with 8 bases aligning to TRBD1. With V trimmed by 4 bases and J by 8 bases, 7 bases remained unmatched. Germline values: CDR1 SGHNT, CDR2 YYREEE (reference sequence). CDR3 length: 13 amino acids. The CDR3 region is CASSVDRAEGYTF. CDR3 in DNA: TGTGCCAGCAGCGTGGACAGGGCAGAGGGCTACACCTTC.

Details on this clone: A junction end diverges from the germline sequence, so it may reflect a read error. The rearrangement uses TRBV7-9 and TRBJ2-7; the match to TRBD1 covers 7 bases. Germline V gives CDR1 SEHNR, CDR2 FQNEAQ (reference sequence). The CDR3 runs 14 residues. This chain's CDR3 is CSSSLTGPTYEQYF. CDR3 bases: TGTTCCAGCAGCTTGACAGGGCCGACATACGAGCAGTACTTC.

The chain uses TRBV7-3 and TRBJ1-1; 7 bases line up with TRBD1. Germline V lookup: CDR1 SGHTA, CDR2 FQGTGA. This CDR3 is built from 14 residues. The V and J ends lost 2 bases and 5 bases, in that order; junction bases with no gene match: 5. CDR3 bases: TGTGCCAGCAGCTTAGGGACAGAGGGAACTGAAGCTTTCTTT. It translates to CASSLGTEGTEAFF. The whole variable domain, remainder taken from reference TRBV7-3 and TRBJ1-1, is GAGVSQTPSNKVTEKGKYVELRCDPISGHTALYWYRQSLGQGPEFLIYFQGTGAADDSGLPNDRFFAVRPEGSVSTLKIQRTERGDSAVYLCASSLGTEGTEAFFGQGTRLTVV.

J is TRBJ1-6 and V is TRBV7-8; weak D call: TRBD1 (6 bases). The V end was cut by 4 bases, the J end by 7 bases, with 17 bases between. Germline assignment: CDR1 SGHVS and CDR2 FQNEAQ. CDR3 length: 16 amino acids. CDR3 in DNA: TGTGCCAGCAGCTCCACGCCCAACAGGGCGAATTCACCCCTCCACTTT. This gives the protein CASSSTPNRANSPLHF.

The chain has TRBV5-1 and TRBJ1-1, with 8 positions matching TRBD1. The CDR3 loop spans 16 amino acids. The germline gives CDR1 SGHRS, CDR2 YFSETQ. V gave up 0 bases and J gave up 5 bases; unmatched junction bases: 9. CDR3 nucleotide sequence: TGCGCCAGCAGCTTGGCCGACAGGGGCGCATCGACTGAAGCTTTCTTT. It translates to CASSLADRGASTEAFF.

The chain combines TRBV7-3 with TRBJ1-1; D might be TRBD1 (6 bases). Germline V gives CDR1 SGHTA, CDR2 FQGTGA. V gave up 3 bases and J gave up 5 bases, with 10 bases separating them. This CDR3 has 13 residues. The chain's CDR3 is CASSLDRYTEAFF. CDR3 nucleotide sequence: TGTGCCAGCAGCTTGGACAGATATACTGAAGCTTTCTTT.

V and J are TRBV28 and TRBJ1-2; 10 nucleotides align to TRBD1. This CDR3 spans 15 amino acids. Germline V CDR1 and CDR2: MDHEN, SYDVKM. V shed 5 bases and J 3 bases; nucleotides not matched to a gene: 6. The CDR3 spells CASSDDRGLDYGYTF. The CDR3 region has the DNA TGTGCCAGCAGTGATGACAGGGGGCTGGACTATGGCTACACCTTC.

This clone was counted only a few times. The V call is TRBV18, the J call TRBJ1-4; D is unclear. Germline CDR1 and CDR2: KGHSH and LQKENI. Trimming removed 3 bases from V and 8 bases from J, with 10 bases in between. This CDR3 spans 13 amino acids. The CDR3 is CASSPDLTEKLFF. The CDR3 region has the DNA TGTGCCAGCTCACCGGACTTGACCGAAAAACTGTTTTTT.

The chain combines TRBV10-2 with TRBJ2-7, with 8 bases fitting TRBD2. The CDR3 runs to 16 residues. The junction had 21 bases not matched to a gene; V was cut back by 10 bases and J by 7 bases. CDR1 and CDR2 from the germline V gene are WSHSY and SAAADI. CDR3 residues: CATSQLGGGFTREQYF. CDR3 DNA sequence: TGCGCCACCTCACAATTGGGCGGGGGGTTCACTAGGGAGCAGTACTTC.

The chain has TRBV4-3 and TRBJ1-1; D possibly corresponds to TRBD1 (6 bases). The germline gives CDR1 LGHNA, CDR2 YSLEER. This CDR3 contains 14 residues. Trimming left V 4 bases short and J 0 bases short, with 9 bases between. The CDR3 DNA reads as TGCGCCAGCAGCCCTGACAGGTTGAACACTGAAGCTTTCTTT. Translating it yields CASSPDRLNTEAFF.

The chain recombines TRBV5-1 with TRBJ2-3, with a possible D match to TRBD1 (5 bases). V was trimmed by 0 bases and J by 3 bases, leaving 11 bases between them. Germline loops: CDR1 SGHRS, CDR2 YFSETQ. The CDR3 sequence is 15 residues long. The DNA of the CDR3 is TGCGCCAGCAGCTTGGTAGGGGTTCAAACAGATACGCAGTATTTT. Its protein product is CASSLVGVQTDTQYF.

The chain has TRBV7-2 and TRBJ1-3; D not certain. CDR3 length: 15 residues. The V end lost 1 base, the J end lost 4 bases, and 11 bases lay between the germline ends. Germline CDR1 is SGHTA and CDR2 is FQGNSA. The CDR3 reads CASSLGSGLGNTIYF. For the CDR3, the DNA is TGTGCCAGCAGCTTAGGTTCCGGGTTGGGAAACACCATATATTTT.

This chain uses TRBV6-6 with TRBJ1-1; tentative D call: TRBD1 (6 bases). This CDR3 contains 14 residues. Germline V CDR1 and CDR2: MNHNY, SVGAGI (reference sequence). Trimming left V 7 bases short and J 6 bases short, with 18 bases between. The CDR3: CASTSGQGSAEAFF. The CDR3 DNA is TGTGCCAGCACCAGTGGGCAGGGGAGCGCTGAAGCTTTCTTT.

The V call is TRBV10-3, the J call TRBJ2-3, with 7 bases aligning to TRBD2. The CDR3 covers 14 residues. The trim removed 10 bases at V and 2 bases at J, leaving 9 bases unmatched. Germline V lookup: CDR1 ENHRY, CDR2 SYGVKD. This chain's CDR3 is CATNGGEVTDTQYF. Written as DNA, the CDR3 is TGTGCCACCAATGGGGGGGAGGTCACAGATACGCAGTATTTT.

In this sample, this clone turned up once. The chain joins TRBV9 to TRBJ1-6; 9 nucleotides match TRBD1. The CDR3 sequence is 15 residues long. V lost 3 bases, J lost 9 bases, and 7 bases stayed unmatched. CDR1 and CDR2 from the germline V gene are SGDLS and YYNGEE. CDR3 in DNA: TGTGCCAGCAGCGGACAGGGGGGGGCCATTTCACCCCTCCACTTT. This encodes CASSGQGGAISPLHF. The variable domain in full, with the rest retrieved from reference TRBV9 and TRBJ1-6, is DSGVTQTPKHLITATGQRVTLRCSPRSGDLSVYWYQQSLDQGLQFLIQYYNGEERAKGNILERFSAQQFPDLHSELNLSSLELGDSALYFCASSGQGGAISPLHFGNGTRLTVT.

This chain uses TRBV7-2 with TRBJ1-3, with TRBD1 matching 9 bases. V was clipped by 4 bases and J by 0 bases; unmatched bases: 4. CDR1 and CDR2 from the germline V gene are SGHTA and FQGNSA. CDR3 size: 16 residues. The CDR3 spells CASSSKTGGSGNTIYF. For the CDR3, the DNA is TGTGCCAGCAGCTCCAAGACAGGGGGCTCTGGAAACACCATATATTTT. The full variable domain, with the rest looked up from reference TRBV7-2 and TRBJ1-3, is GAGVSQSPSNKVTEKGKDVELRCDPISGHTALYWYRQSLGQGLEFLIYFQGNSAPDKSGLPSDRFSAERTGGSVSTLTIQRTQQEDSAVYLCASSSKTGGSGNTIYFGEGSWLTVV.

The V call is TRBV9, the J call TRBJ2-1, with 14 bases aligning to TRBD2. CDR3 size: 19 residues. Trimming removed 3 bases from V and 0 bases from J; junction bases left unmatched: 8. CDR1 and CDR2 (germline): SGDLS, YYNGEE. The CDR3 protein is CASSARTSGGSSSYNEQFF. The CDR3, as DNA: TGTGCCAGCAGCGCCCGGACTAGCGGGGGGTCGAGCTCCTACAATGAGCAGTTCTTC.

V usage is TRBV25-1 and J usage is TRBJ1-6; the match to TRBD1 covers 7 bases. Trimming cost V 6 bases and J 7 bases; bases outside gene matches: 3. The germline CDR1 and CDR2 sequences are MGHDK and SYGVNS. The CDR3 totals 13 residues. The DNA for the CDR3 is TGTGCCAGCAGACGACAGGGCAATTCACCCCTCCACTTT. Translated: CASRRQGNSPLHF.

J is TRBJ2-5 and V is TRBV5-4; 10 bases line up with TRBD2. V trimming: 2 bases; J trimming: 7 bases; junction bases outside the gene matches: 14. This CDR3 comprises 17 residues. Germline V gene sequence: CDR1 SGHNT, CDR2 YYREEE (reference sequence). CDR3 residues: CASSFLASGSGVWTQYF. The CDR3 DNA follows: TGTGCCAGCAGCTTTCTGGCTAGCGGGAGTGGGGTTTGGACCCAGTACTTC.

The genes are TRBV11-2 and TRBJ1-1, with D possibly being TRBD1 (5 bases). CDR3 length: 17 residues. V gave up 0 bases and J gave up 2 bases, with 16 bases separating them. Germline CDR1 is SGHAT and CDR2 is FQNNGV. The CDR3 DNA sequence: TGTGCCAGCAGCTTAGAGGGGCAGGGAGGTGTAAACACTGAAGCTTTCTTT. Translation: CASSLEGQGGVNTEAFF.

The CDR3 region is CASSLGGVGQPQHF. CDR3 bases: TGTGCCAGTAGTCTGGGGGGAGTCGGTCAGCCCCAGCATTTT. The V and J genes are TRBV19 and TRBJ1-5; D perhaps matches TRBD1 (5 bases). V was cut by 5 bases and J by 6 bases, with 14 bases left in between. This CDR3 comprises 14 residues. Germline V lookup: CDR1 LNHDA, CDR2 SQIVND (reference sequence).